Listed below are T cell receptor beta chains from one sample, sequenced in a study of OX40 agonist ivuxolimab in advanced cancers. Libraries were prepared by immunoSEQ multiplex PCR; TCRdb keeps only in-frame clonotypes and omits some of them. The sample yields roughly 100,000 clones, 90% seen once. The material sequenced was CD4+ or CD8+ T cells sorted from blood, taken in a trial of the OX40 agonist ivuxolimab. The receptors shown here come from an adult with an advanced solid tumor such as melanoma, head and neck, liver or kidney cancer. The CDR3 runs from the conserved cysteine through the conserved F or W. The D gene is left open where the match is weak. Clone size appears in some rows only: once, few, many, or a class for an expanded clone.

J | D | V | size | CDR3 | DNA
TRBJ2-5 | . | TRBV5-1 | . | CASSLDSSRGTQYF | TGCGCCAGCAGCTTGGACAGTTCCCGAGGGACCCAGTACTTC
TRBJ1-5 | . | TRBV6-5 | . | CASRITGINQPQHF | TGTGCCAGCAGAATCACAGGTATTAATCAGCCCCAGCATTTT
TRBJ1-3 | . | TRBV30 | once | CASRADIGNTIYF | TGTGCCTCGCGCGCCGACATCGGAAACACCATATATTTT
TRBJ2-7 | TRBD2 | TRBV7-2 | . | CASSLNPGGPTGGEQYF | TGTGCCAGCAGCTTAAATCCGGGGGGGCCTACGGGCGGGGAGCAGTACTTC
TRBJ2-7 | TRBD1 | TRBV5-1 | . | CASSPTGGAYEQYF | TGCGCCAGCAGCCCGACAGGGGGAGCCTACGAGCAGTACTTC
TRBJ2-3 | . | TRBV7-9 | . | CASSSATQYF | TGTGCCAGCAGCTCTGCTACGCAGTATTTT
TRBJ2-1 | TRBD2 | TRBV18 | . | CASSPPGLAGGFHEQFF | TGTGCCAGCTCACCCCCGGGACTAGCGGGGGGGTTCCATGAGCAGTTCTTC
TRBJ1-4 | . | TRBV18 | . | CASSPGPGEKLFF | TGTGCCAGCTCACCGGGGCCGGGGGAAAAACTGTTTTTT
TRBJ2-7 | . | TRBV29-1 | . | CSVVRSYEQYF | TGCAGCGTTGTCCGCTCCTACGAGCAGTACTTC
TRBJ1-2 | . | TRBV30 | . | CAWSSGGNYGYTF | TGTGCCTGGAGCTCGGGGGGAAACTATGGCTACACCTTC
TRBJ2-3 | . | TRBV5-1 | . | CASSFARLVGGTDTQYF | TGCGCCAGCAGCTTCGCGAGACTAGTGGGAGGAACAGATACGCAGTATTTT
TRBJ1-2 | . | TRBV7-7 | . | CAGGRGRGVVIDGYTF | TGTGCCGGTGGGCGAGGGAGGGGCGTTGTGATCGATGGCTACACCTTC
TRBJ1-5 | . | TRBV19 | . | CASSSEPYSNQPQHF | TGTGCCAGTAGTTCAGAGCCTTATAGCAATCAGCCCCAGCATTTT
TRBJ1-1 | . | TRBV5-1 | . | CASSLAVMQGEAFF | TGCGCCAGCAGCTTGGCGGTAATGCAGGGGGAAGCTTTCTTT
TRBJ1-5 | TRBD1 | TRBV30 | . | CAWGQGGEPQHF | TGTGCCTGGGGACAGGGCGGGGAGCCCCAGCATTTT
TRBJ2-2 | . | TRBV6-1 | . | CASSRRPANTGELFF | TGTGCCAGCAGTCGGAGGCCCGCGAACACCGGGGAGCTGTTTTTT
TRBJ2-3 | . | TRBV19 | . | CASTGPPPTDTQYF | TGTGCCAGTACGGGGCCTCCCCCCACAGATACGCAGTATTTT
TRBJ2-3 | . | TRBV9 | once | CASSVGLGAHTQYF | TGTGCCAGCAGCGTAGGACTAGGCGCCCACACGCAGTATTTT
TRBJ1-3 | . | TRBV30 | . | CAWRLPGGNTIYF | TGTGCCTGGAGGCTCCCCGGAGGAAACACCATATATTTT
TRBJ1-6 | . | TRBV5-1 | . | CASSLAGTKYGSPLHF | TGCGCCAGCAGCTTGGCCGGGACAAAGTATGGTTCACCCCTCCACTTT
TRBJ1-1 | TRBD1 | TRBV5-4 | . | CASSITGVNTEAFF | TGTGCCAGCAGCATTACAGGGGTAAACACTGAAGCTTTCTTT
TRBJ1-1 | TRBD1 | TRBV6-5 | . | CASRSTGGGEAFF | TGTGCCAGCCGATCGACAGGGGGCGGCGAAGCTTTCTTT
TRBJ1-2 | TRBD1 | TRBV4-1 | . | CASSQITGTVMGGYTF | TGCGCCAGCAGCCAGATTACTGGGACAGTCATGGGTGGCTACACCTTC
TRBJ1-6 | TRBD1 | TRBV27 | few | CASSPDGTGGTPLHF | TGTGCCAGCAGTCCGGATGGGACAGGTGGTACACCCCTCCACTTT
TRBJ2-3 | . | TRBV20-1 | . | CSASNGAKQYF | TGCAGTGCTAGCAACGGCGCAAAGCAGTATTTT
TRBJ1-2 | . | TRBV19 | . | CASSSDRRLMEYTF | TGTGCCAGTAGTTCTGACAGGAGACTGATGGAGTACACCTTC
TRBJ1-3 | . | TRBV30 | once | CAWSVIRVTGEGNTIYF | TGTGCCTGGAGTGTAATAAGGGTGACGGGGGAAGGAAACACCATATATTTT